This T cell receptor beta chain was sequenced in a study of Graves' ophthalmopathy and Graves' hyperthyroidism. Study information: Stable hyperthyroidism meant no progression to ophthalmopathy within 18 months of follow-up.

Transcripts of RNA were the source for amplifying TCR beta CDR3 regions. HTBI-primed RT-PCR formed the first round, and a multiplex PCR formed the second. TCRdb analysed the multiplex PCR reads with MiXCR anew, one entry per CDR3 protein. The data show around 1.1 million distinct CDR3 sequences, about 35% seen once. Germline V gene data show CDR1 as SEHNR and CDR2 as FQNEAQ (reference sequence). This CDR3 is 14 amino acids long. With 5 bases removed from V and 4 bases from J, the gap between germline ends came to 11 bases. Hyperthyroidism was new, under 2 months, in patients aged 18 to 65. The J gene is TRBJ1-4, the V gene TRBV7-9; tentatively, D is TRBD1 (5 bases). Specimen: peripheral blood or thyroid tissue (not recorded which). This receptor was obtained from an adult man with Graves' hyperthyroidism. In DNA form, the CDR3 reads TGTGCCAGCAGCAGCGACAGACTTAATGAAAAACTGTTTTTT. Protein: CASSSDRLNEKLFF. The full variable domain, with the rest looked up from reference TRBV7-9 and TRBJ1-4, is DTGVSQNPRHKITKRGQNVTFRCDPISEHNRLYWYRQTLGQGPEFLTYFQNEAQLEKSRLLSDRFSAERPKGSFSTLEIQRTEQGDSAMYLCASSSDRLNEKLFFGSGTQLSVL.